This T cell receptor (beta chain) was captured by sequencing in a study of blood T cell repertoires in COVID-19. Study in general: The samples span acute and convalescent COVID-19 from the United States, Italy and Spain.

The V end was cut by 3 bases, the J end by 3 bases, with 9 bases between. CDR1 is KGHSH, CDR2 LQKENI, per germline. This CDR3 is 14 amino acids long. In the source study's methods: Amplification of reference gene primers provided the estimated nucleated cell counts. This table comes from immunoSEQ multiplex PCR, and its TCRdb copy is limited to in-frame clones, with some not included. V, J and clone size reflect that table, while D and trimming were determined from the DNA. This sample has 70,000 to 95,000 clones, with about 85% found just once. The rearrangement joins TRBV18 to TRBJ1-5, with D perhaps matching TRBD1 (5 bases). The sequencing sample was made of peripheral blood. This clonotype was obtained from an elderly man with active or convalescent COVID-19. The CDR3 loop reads CASSPGGDNQPQHF. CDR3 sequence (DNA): TGTGCCAGCTCACCGGGGGGGGACAATCAGCCCCAGCATTTT.